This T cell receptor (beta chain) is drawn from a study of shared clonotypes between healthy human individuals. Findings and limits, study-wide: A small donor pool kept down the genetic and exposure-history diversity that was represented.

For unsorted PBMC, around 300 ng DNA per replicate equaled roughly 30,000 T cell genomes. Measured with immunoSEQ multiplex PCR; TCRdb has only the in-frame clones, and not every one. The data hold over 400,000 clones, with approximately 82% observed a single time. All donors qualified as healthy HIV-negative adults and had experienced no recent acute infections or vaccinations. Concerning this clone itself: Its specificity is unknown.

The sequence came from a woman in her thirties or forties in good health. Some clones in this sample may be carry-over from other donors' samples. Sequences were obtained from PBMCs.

The CDR3: CASTGSGYTF. The CDR3 DNA reads TGTGCCAGCACAGGGTCCGGCTACACCTTC. This chain links TRBV6-1 with TRBJ1-2; D is possibly TRBD1 (5 bases). Germline V CDR1 and CDR2: MNHNS, SASEGT. Trimming removed 7 bases at V and 8 bases at J, with 8 bases between. The CDR3 has 10 amino acids.